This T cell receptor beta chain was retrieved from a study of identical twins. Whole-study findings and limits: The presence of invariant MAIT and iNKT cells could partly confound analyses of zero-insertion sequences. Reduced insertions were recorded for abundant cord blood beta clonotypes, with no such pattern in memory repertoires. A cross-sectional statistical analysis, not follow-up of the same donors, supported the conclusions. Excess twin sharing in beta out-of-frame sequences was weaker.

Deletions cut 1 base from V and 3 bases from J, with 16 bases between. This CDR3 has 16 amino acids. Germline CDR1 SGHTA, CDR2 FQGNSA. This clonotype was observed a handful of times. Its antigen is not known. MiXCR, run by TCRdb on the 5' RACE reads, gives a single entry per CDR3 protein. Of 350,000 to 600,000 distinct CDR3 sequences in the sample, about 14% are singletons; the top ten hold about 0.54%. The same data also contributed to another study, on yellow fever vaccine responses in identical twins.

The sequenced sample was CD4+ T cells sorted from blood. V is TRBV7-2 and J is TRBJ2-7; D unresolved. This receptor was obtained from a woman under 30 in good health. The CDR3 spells CASSLVPDGPLYEQYF. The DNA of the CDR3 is TGTGCCAGCAGCTTAGTACCGGACGGCCCCCTCTACGAGCAGTACTTC.